This T cell receptor (beta chain) appears in the sequencing data of a study of T cell responses to AZD1222 COVID-19 vaccine. Overall study: Pooled together were second doses at about 4 or about 12 weeks.

The assay was immunoSEQ multiplex PCR, and TCRdb's table has in-frame clones only and misses some. The table shows 120,000 or so clones, with more than 70% occurring only once. The germline V gene has CDR1 SGHAT and CDR2 FQNNGV. Trimming removed 1 base from V and 2 bases from J, with 3 bases in between. CDR3 length equals 14 residues. The sequencing here drew on peripheral blood, taken on day 0 of AZD1222 vaccination. The chain joins TRBV11-2 to TRBJ2-6; D remains ambiguous. The source of this sequence is an adult in good health. The CDR3 nucleotides read TGTGCCAGCAGCTTAGTGGCTGGGGCCAACGTCCTGACTTTC. Its protein is CASSLVAGANVLTF.